This TCR beta chain was obtained from a study of blood T cell repertoires in COVID-19. Germline lookup yields CDR1 SGHTA and CDR2 FQGNSA. This CDR3 is built from 13 residues. V was trimmed by 0 bases and J by 3 bases, leaving 3 bases between them. Sequencing was performed with immunoSEQ multiplex PCR; in TCRdb, only in-frame clones are kept and a portion is missing. The sample lists some 74,000 clones; around 78% were seen once. Source material: peripheral blood. This sequence originates from an elderly woman with acute or convalescent COVID-19. This chain uses TRBV7-2 with TRBJ2-1, with no clear D. As DNA, the CDR3 is TGTGCCAGCAGCTTAGCCGTCTACAATGAGCAGTTCTTC. This gives the protein CASSLAVYNEQFF.